The T cell receptor beta chain under discussion was sequenced for a study of early T cells in non-severe SARS-CoV-2 infection. Across the study: Sequencing was performed on bulk RNA from unsorted whole blood, leaving chains unpaired. Points from the study as a whole: VDJdb-based matching was biased toward anti-spike CD8 responses and missed private and CD4 specificities.

For this clonotype: Its target is not known.

Separate cDNA molecules each had unique molecular identifiers attached to them. TCRdb ran MiXCR on the 5' RACE reads and lists one entry per CDR3 protein. The sample carries about 50,000 distinct CDR3 sequences, around 9.6% recorded once. The receptor comes from an adult who was a healthcare worker with PCR-confirmed SARS-CoV-2 infection or an uninfected control (not recorded which). Material: whole blood, obtained at baseline.

CDR3 protein: CASLRELSTEAFF. The CDR3 nucleotides read TGTGCCAGCCTCAGGGAATTGAGCACTGAAGCTTTCTTT. The rearrangement joins TRBV2 to TRBJ1-1; D is possibly TRBD1 (5 bases). The CDR3 totals 13 residues. Germline values: CDR1 SNHLY, CDR2 FYNNEI. V gave up 8 bases and J gave up 4 bases, with 14 bases separating them.